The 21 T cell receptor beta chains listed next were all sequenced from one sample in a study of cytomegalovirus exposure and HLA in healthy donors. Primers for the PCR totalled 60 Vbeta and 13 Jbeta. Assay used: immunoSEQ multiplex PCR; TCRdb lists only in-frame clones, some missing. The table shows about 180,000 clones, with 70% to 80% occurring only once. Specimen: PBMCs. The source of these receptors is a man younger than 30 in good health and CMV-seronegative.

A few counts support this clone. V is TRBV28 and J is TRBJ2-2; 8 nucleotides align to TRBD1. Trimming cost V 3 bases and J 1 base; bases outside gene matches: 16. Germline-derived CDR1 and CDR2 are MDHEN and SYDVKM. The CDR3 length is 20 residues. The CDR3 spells CASSLVIGFRGQVNTGELFF. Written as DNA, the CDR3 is TGTGCCAGCAGTTTGGTAATAGGTTTTCGGGGACAGGTGAACACCGGGGAGCTGTTTTTT.

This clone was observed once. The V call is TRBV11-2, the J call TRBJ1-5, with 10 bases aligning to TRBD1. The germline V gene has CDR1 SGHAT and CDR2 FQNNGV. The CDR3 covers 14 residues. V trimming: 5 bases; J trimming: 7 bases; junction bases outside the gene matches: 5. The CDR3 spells CASSGDRGRQPQHF. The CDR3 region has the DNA TGTGCCAGCAGCGGTGACAGGGGGCGACAGCCCCAGCATTTT.

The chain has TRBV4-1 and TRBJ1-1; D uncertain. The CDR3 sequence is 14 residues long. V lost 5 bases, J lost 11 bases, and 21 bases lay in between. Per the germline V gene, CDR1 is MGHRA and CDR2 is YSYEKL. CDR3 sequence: CASSSKPGPSGAFF. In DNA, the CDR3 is TGCGCCAGCAGCTCGAAACCAGGCCCATCGGGGGCTTTCTTT.

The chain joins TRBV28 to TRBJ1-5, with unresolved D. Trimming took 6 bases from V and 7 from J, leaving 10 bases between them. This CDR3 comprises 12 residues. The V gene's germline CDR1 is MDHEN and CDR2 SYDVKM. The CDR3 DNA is TGTGCCAGCAGCGCCGAGAACCAGCCCCAGCATTTT. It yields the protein CASSAENQPQHF.

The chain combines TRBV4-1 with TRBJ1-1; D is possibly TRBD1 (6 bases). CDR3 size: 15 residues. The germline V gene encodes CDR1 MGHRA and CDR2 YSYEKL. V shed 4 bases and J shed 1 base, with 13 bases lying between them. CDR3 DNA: TGCGCCAGCAGCCTAAACCAGGGGCGGAACACTGAAGCTTTCTTT. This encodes CASSLNQGRNTEAFF.

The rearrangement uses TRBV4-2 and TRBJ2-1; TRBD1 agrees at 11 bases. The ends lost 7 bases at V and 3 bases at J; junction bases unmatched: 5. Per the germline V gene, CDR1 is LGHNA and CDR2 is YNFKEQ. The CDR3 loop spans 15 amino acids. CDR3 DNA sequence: TGTGCCAGCACCTCCGGGACAGGGGGCTACAATGAGCAGTTCTTC. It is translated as CASTSGTGGYNEQFF.

CDR3 amino acids: CASSSGSLGINTEAFF. CDR3 nucleotides: TGTGCCAGCAGTTCGGGATCACTTGGGATTAACACTGAAGCTTTCTTT. This sequence joins TRBV6-5 and TRBJ1-1; no reliable D call. The CDR3 runs 16 residues. The V gene's germline CDR1 is MNHEY and CDR2 SVGAGI. V dropped 4 bases and J dropped 2 bases, with 17 bases sitting between them.

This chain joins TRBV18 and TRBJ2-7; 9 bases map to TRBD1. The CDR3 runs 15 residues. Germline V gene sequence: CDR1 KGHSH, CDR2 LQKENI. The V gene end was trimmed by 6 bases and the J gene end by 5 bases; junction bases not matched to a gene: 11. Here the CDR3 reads CASSPTGGRQHEQYF. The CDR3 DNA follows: TGTGCCAGCTCTCCGACAGGGGGAAGACAACACGAGCAGTACTTC.

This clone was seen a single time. DNA of the CDR3: TGTGCCAGCAGCTGGAGAGACAGGGCTCTACGACGACAGTACTTC. Protein sequence: CASSWRDRALRRQYF. The chain employs TRBV5-6 and TRBJ2-7, with 7 bases identical to TRBD1. The CDR3 sequence is 15 residues long. Losses at the gene ends were 3 bases for V and 10 bases for J; bases not matched to a gene: 16. The germline V gene has CDR1 SGHDT and CDR2 YYEEEE.

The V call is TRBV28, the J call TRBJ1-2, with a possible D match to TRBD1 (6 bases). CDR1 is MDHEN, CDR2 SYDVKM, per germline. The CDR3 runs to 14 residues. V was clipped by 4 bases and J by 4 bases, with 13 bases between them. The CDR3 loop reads CASSSTGSGYGYTF. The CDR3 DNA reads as TGTGCCAGCAGTTCAACAGGGTCGGGCTATGGCTACACCTTC.

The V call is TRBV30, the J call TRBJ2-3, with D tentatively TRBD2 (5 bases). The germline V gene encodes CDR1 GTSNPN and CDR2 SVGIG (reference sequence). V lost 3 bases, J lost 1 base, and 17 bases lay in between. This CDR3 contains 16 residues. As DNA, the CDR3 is TGTGCCTGGAGGCGGACTCGGGCGGGTCGCACAGATACGCAGTATTTT. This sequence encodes CAWRRTRAGRTDTQYF.

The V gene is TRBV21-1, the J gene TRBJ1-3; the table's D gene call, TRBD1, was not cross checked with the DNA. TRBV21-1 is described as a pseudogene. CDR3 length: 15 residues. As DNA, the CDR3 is TGTGCCATCCCGTCAGGGGGTGAGGTTCAGGACACCATATATTTT. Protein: CAIPSGGEVQDTIYF.

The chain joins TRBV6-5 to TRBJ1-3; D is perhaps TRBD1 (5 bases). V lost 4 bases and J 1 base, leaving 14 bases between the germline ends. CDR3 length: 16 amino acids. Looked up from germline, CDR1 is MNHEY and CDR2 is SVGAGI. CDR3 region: CASSSFGRGSGNTIYF. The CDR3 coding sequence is TGTGCCAGCAGTTCCTTCGGACGGGGGTCTGGAAACACCATATATTTT.

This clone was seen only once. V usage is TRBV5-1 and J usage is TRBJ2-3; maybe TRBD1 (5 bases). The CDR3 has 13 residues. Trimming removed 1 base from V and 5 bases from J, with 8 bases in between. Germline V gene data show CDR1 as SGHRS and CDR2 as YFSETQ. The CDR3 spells CASSLPQEDTQYF. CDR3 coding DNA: TGCGCCAGCAGCTTGCCACAGGAAGATACGCAGTATTTT.

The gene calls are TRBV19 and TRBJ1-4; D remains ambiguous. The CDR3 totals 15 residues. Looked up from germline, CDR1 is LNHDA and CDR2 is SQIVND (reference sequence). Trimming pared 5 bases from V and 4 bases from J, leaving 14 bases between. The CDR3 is CASSGGRSLNEKLFF. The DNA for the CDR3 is TGTGCCAGTAGTGGAGGACGGAGTCTTAATGAAAAACTGTTTTTT.

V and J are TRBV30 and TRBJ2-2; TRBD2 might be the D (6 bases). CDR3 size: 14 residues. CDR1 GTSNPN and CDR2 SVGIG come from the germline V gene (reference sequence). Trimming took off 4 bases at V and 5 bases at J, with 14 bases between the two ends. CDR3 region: CAWTALGGTGELFF. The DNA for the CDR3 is TGTGCCTGGACCGCGTTGGGGGGTACCGGGGAGCTGTTTTTT.

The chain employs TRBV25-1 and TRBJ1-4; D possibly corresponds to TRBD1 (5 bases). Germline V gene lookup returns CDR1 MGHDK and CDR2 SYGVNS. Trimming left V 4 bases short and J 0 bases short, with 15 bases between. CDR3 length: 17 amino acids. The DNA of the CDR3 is TGTGCCAGCAGTGCCGCGGGGGTGGGGGCAACTAATGAAAAACTGTTTTTT. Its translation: CASSAAGVGATNEKLFF.

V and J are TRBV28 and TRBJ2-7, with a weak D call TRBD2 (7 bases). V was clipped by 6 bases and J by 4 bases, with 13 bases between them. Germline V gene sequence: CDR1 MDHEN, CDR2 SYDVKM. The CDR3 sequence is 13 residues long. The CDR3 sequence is CASRGGTTYEQYF. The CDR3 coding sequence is TGTGCCAGCAGAGGGGGGACTACGTACGAGCAGTACTTC.

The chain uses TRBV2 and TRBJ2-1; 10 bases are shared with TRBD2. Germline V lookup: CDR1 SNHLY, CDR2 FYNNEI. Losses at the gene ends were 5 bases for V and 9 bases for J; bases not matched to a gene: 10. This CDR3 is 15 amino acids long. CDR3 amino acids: CASSRLAGDWSEQFF. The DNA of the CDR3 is TGTGCCAGCAGTCGCCTAGCGGGAGATTGGAGTGAGCAGTTCTTC.

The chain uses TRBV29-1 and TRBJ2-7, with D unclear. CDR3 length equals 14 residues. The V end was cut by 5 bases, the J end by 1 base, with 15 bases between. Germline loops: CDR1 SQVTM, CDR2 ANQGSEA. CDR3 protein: CSVHFSSLSYEQYF. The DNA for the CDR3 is TGCAGCGTTCATTTTAGCTCTTTATCCTACGAGCAGTACTTC.

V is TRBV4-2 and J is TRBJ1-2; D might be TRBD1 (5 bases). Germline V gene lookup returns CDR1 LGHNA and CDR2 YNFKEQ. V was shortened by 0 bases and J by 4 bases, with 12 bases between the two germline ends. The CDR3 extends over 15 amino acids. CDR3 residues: CASSQDGAELYGYTF. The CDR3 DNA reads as TGTGCCAGCAGCCAAGATGGGGCAGAACTCTATGGCTACACCTTC.